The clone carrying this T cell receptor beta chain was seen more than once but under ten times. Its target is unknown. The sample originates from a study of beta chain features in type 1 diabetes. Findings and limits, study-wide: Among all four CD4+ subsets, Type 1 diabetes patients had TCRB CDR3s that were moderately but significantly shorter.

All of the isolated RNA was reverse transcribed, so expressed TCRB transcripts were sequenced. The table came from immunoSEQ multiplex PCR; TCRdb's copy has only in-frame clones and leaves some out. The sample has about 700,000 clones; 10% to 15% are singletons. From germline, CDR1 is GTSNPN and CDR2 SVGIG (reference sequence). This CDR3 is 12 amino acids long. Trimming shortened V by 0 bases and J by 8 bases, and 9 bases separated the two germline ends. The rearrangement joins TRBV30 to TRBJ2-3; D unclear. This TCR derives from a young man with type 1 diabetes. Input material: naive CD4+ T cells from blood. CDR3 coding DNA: TGTGCCTGGAGTGTACCGCCCGGTACGCAGTATTTT. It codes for CAWSVPPGTQYF.